This TCR beta chain is drawn from a study of OX40 agonist ivuxolimab in advanced cancers. Study-wide context: Earlier treatment with anti-PD-1, anti-PD-L1 or anti-CTLA-4 was permitted, and 30% to 40% had received some. Two patients with cutaneous melanoma and one with hepatocellular carcinoma, three in total, showed partial responses.

V gave up 0 bases and J gave up 6 bases, with 9 bases separating them. Germline assignment: CDR1 SQVTM and CDR2 ANQGSEA. The CDR3 totals 12 residues. The data were produced by immunoSEQ multiplex PCR, yet TCRdb's version contains in-frame clones alone and is incomplete. The data show about 11,000 clones, approximately 86% seen once. The clonotype comes from an adult with an advanced solid tumor such as melanoma, head and neck, liver or kidney cancer. The material sequenced was CD4+ or CD8+ T cells sorted from blood, taken in a trial of the OX40 agonist ivuxolimab. This chain joins TRBV29-1 and TRBJ2-7; maybe TRBD2 (6 bases). The CDR3, as DNA: TGCAGCGTTGAAGATTGGAGGGCCGAGCAGTACTTC. As protein: CSVEDWRAEQYF.